This T cell receptor (beta chain) was retrieved from a study of shared clonotypes between healthy human individuals. Donors had no recently reported acute infections or vaccinations and were HIV-negative. Splitting the CD4+ cells yielded a CD45RA+ naive subset and a CD45RA-negative memory subset. In this sample, this clone turned up once. What it recognizes is unknown. Study-wide points: Clonotypes that were shared across four donors made up roughly 5% of naive CD4 clonotypes.

Generated by immunoSEQ multiplex PCR, the TCRdb table keeps only in-frame clones and is missing some. The sample lists more than 2,000,000 clones, over 90% occurring once. This receptor was taken from a man aged 18-30 years in good health. Some clones in this sample may be carry-over from other donors' samples. The sample taken for sequencing was naive CD4+ T cells from PBMCs. The subset here: CD45RA+ positively selected.

In DNA form, the CDR3 reads TGTGCCAGCAGCCTCTCAGGGGGTTCGACTAATGAAAAACTGTTTTTT. Its protein is CASSLSGGSTNEKLFF. The chain recombines TRBV28 with TRBJ1-4, with 7 positions matching TRBD1. The ends lost 6 bases at V and 2 bases at J; junction bases unmatched: 9. Germline assignment: CDR1 MDHEN and CDR2 SYDVKM. The CDR3 loop spans 16 amino acids.